The 15 T cell receptor beta chains reported below all come from one sample, sequenced in a study of shared clonotypes between healthy human individuals. Naive CD8 cells were CD45RO-negative, positively selected for CCR7, excluding terminally differentiated effector memory CD45RA+ cells. Using immunoSEQ multiplex PCR, the repertoire was profiled, and TCRdb retains in-frame clones only, with some absent. The sample includes about 2 million clones, about 95% of them seen just once. The sequencing sample was made of naive CD8+ T cells sorted from blood. These receptors were taken from a man aged 18 to 30 in good health.

With respect to this clone: The same CDR3 also results from other DNA sequences found in this sample. The chain couples TRBV7-9 to TRBJ1-1; a possible D gene is TRBD1 (5 bases). The CDR3 contains 15 residues. The ends were cut back, 0 bases at V and 1 base at J, with 9 bases in the middle. Germline-derived CDR1 and CDR2 are SEHNR and FQNEAQ (reference sequence). The CDR3 here is CASSLAQGQNTEAFF. CDR3 nucleotides: TGTGCCAGCAGCTTAGCTCAGGGCCAGAACACTGAAGCTTTCTTT.

The chain links TRBV12-5 to TRBJ1-1; D gene unclear. Trimming removed 1 base from V and 3 bases from J, with 6 bases in between. CDR3 length: 13 amino acids. CDR1 is LGHNT, CDR2 FRNRAP, per germline. Written as DNA, the CDR3 is TGTGCTAGTGGTTTGGCTTTGGACACTGAAGCTTTCTTT. It yields the protein CASGLALDTEAFF.

Turning to this clone: Other DNA sequences in the same sample also yield this CDR3. This chain uses TRBV11-2 with TRBJ2-1, with TRBD2 as a possible D gene (6 bases). The CDR3 is 12 residues long. V dropped 1 base and J dropped 8 bases, with 6 bases sitting between them. From germline, CDR1 is SGHAT and CDR2 FQNNGV. CDR3 nucleotide sequence: TGTGCCAGCAGCTTAGGGAGGGATGAGCAGTTCTTC. Translated: CASSLGRDEQFF.

The genes are TRBV7-8 and TRBJ2-1; D is unresolved. The germline V gene encodes CDR1 SGHVS and CDR2 FQNEAQ. The CDR3 contains 15 residues. V lost 1 base to trimming and J lost 0 bases, with 7 bases between them. CDR3 sequence reads: CASSLGSGSYNEQFF. The CDR3 DNA follows: TGTGCCAGCAGCTTAGGTTCAGGCTCCTACAATGAGCAGTTCTTC.

Remarks on this clone: Other nucleotide sequences from this sample produce the same CDR3. The chain has TRBV7-6 and TRBJ2-3; 7 bases agree with TRBD1. CDR3 length: 14 residues. V shed 1 base, J shed 4 bases, and the junction held 2 bases outside the gene matches. The V gene's germline CDR1 is SGHVS and CDR2 FNYEAQ. The CDR3 bases are TGTGCCAGCAGCTTAGGAGGGGGCGCAGATACGCAGTATTTT. It is translated as CASSLGGGADTQYF.

As concerns this clone: The sample carries other DNA sequences with the same CDR3. V usage is TRBV28 and J usage is TRBJ1-1; D not certain. There are 11 residues in the CDR3. V shed 3 bases and J shed 8 bases, with 7 bases lying between them. CDR1 MDHEN and CDR2 SYDVKM come from the germline V gene. CDR3 in amino acids: CASSFPGEAFF. The CDR3 DNA reads TGTGCCAGCAGTTTTCCCGGGGAAGCTTTCTTT.

The genes are TRBV5-1 and TRBJ2-1; 10 positions match TRBD2. In germline, CDR1 is SGHRS, CDR2 YFSETQ. CDR3 length: 15 residues. Losses at the gene ends were 0 bases for V and 10 bases for J; bases not matched to a gene: 7. The CDR3 loop reads CASSLGASGRWEQFF. CDR3 DNA: TGCGCCAGCAGCTTGGGCGCTAGCGGGAGATGGGAGCAGTTCTTC.

The rearrangement uses TRBV2 and TRBJ1-4; D not certain. The CDR3 is 15 amino acids. CDR1 and CDR2 (germline): SNHLY, FYNNEI. V lost 5 bases to trimming and J lost 4 bases, with 14 bases between them. The CDR3 bases are TGTGCCAGCAGTTCATCACCGGACCTTAATGAAAAACTGTTTTTT. This encodes CASSSSPDLNEKLFF.

V and J are TRBV5-1 and TRBJ2-5, with a possible D match to TRBD2 (7 bases). Germline CDR1 reads SGHRS; CDR2 reads YFSETQ. V gave up 2 bases and J gave up 1 base, with 15 bases separating them. CDR3 size: 16 residues. Written as DNA, the CDR3 is TGCGCCAGCAGCTTTTATGCGGGGGCCTCCCAAGAGACCCAGTACTTC. It encodes CASSFYAGASQETQYF.

For this clone: The same CDR3 can be traced to other DNA sequences in this sample. The chain's CDR3 is CASSYDGTYEQYF. The CDR3 DNA reads as TGCGCCAGCAGCTATGACGGTACCTACGAGCAGTACTTC. The chain joins TRBV5-1 to TRBJ2-7; D not certain. CDR1 and CDR2 (germline): SGHRS, YFSETQ. This CDR3 is built from 13 residues. V dropped 3 bases and J dropped 2 bases, with 9 bases sitting between them. The full variable domain, in which reference TRBV5-1 and TRBJ2-7 provide the parts outside the CDR3, is KAGVTQTPRYLIKTRGQQVTLSCSPISGHRSVSWYQQTPGQGLQFLFEYFSETQRNKGNFPGRFSGRQFSNSRSEMNVSTLELGDSALYLCASSYDGTYEQYFGPGTRLTVT.

The chain carries TRBV19 and TRBJ2-7, with D unclear. The CDR3 is made up of 14 amino acids. CDR1 is LNHDA, CDR2 SQIVND, per germline (reference sequence). V lost 1 base to trimming and J lost 2 bases, with 9 bases between them. The CDR3, as DNA: TGTGCCAGTAGTATAGGAGCCCTAACCTACGAGCAGTACTTC. Protein sequence: CASSIGALTYEQYF.

The chain employs TRBV6-6 and TRBJ2-1; D ambiguous. This CDR3 spans 16 amino acids. V was pared by 5 bases and J by 5 bases, with 19 bases between. Germline CDR1 MNHNY, CDR2 SVGAGI (reference sequence). CDR3 sequence (DNA): TGTGCCAGCAGTCAATTAGGGCCAAGTTGGGACAATGAGCAGTTCTTC. This translates into CASSQLGPSWDNEQFF.

The gene calls are TRBV10-1 and TRBJ2-2, with 14 bases fitting TRBD2. Germline V gives CDR1 WNHNN, CDR2 SYGVQD (reference sequence). With 4 bases clipped from V and 5 bases from J, the junction kept 6 bases outside the gene matches. CDR3 size: 17 residues. The CDR3 sequence: CASSGGLAGVSTGELFF. DNA of the CDR3: TGCGCCAGCAGTGGGGGACTAGCGGGAGTCTCTACCGGGGAGCTGTTTTTT.

V usage is TRBV7-9 and J usage is TRBJ2-1; D is undetermined. CDR1 is SEHNR, CDR2 FQNEAQ, per germline (reference sequence). The CDR3 is 12 amino acids. V gave up 5 bases and J gave up 8 bases, with 10 bases separating them. CDR3: CASSPHIDEQFF. The CDR3 nucleotides are TGTGCCAGCAGCCCGCACATTGATGAGCAGTTCTTC.

J is TRBJ2-7 and V is TRBV4-1, with 7 bases matching TRBD1. The V segment lost 1 base and the J segment 4 bases; nucleotides outside the gene matches: 7. Germline values: CDR1 MGHRA, CDR2 YSYEKL. CDR3 length: 15 residues. DNA for the CDR3: TGCGCCAGCAGCCAAGTACAGGGGAAAATGTACGAGCAGTACTTC. It codes for CASSQVQGKMYEQYF.